This TCR beta chain was sequenced for a study of blood T cell repertoires in COVID-19. Libraries were prepared by immunoSEQ multiplex PCR; TCRdb keeps only in-frame clonotypes and omits some of them. In the table there are around 270,000 clones, 75% to 90% of which are singletons. The germline gives CDR1 LGHNA, CDR2 YNFKEQ. V gave up 0 bases and J gave up 2 bases, with 14 bases separating them. The CDR3 consists of 16 residues. The source of this sequence is a man aged 25-45 years with active or convalescent COVID-19. V and J are TRBV4-2 and TRBJ2-7; weak D call: TRBD1 (5 bases). Specimen: peripheral blood. The CDR3 DNA reads as TGTGCCAGCAGCCAAGAGGGGCGCGGCCGAGCCTACGAGCAGTACTTC. Its protein is CASSQEGRGRAYEQYF.